This T cell receptor beta chain was sequenced for a study of blood T cell repertoires in COVID-19. Data came from immunoSEQ multiplex PCR; TCRdb stores just in-frame clones and leaves some out. The table records fewer than 350,000 clones, around 90% of them present only once. Participant ages covered roughly 18 to 89 years across about 22 US areas. V was pared by 2 bases and J by 2 bases, with 1 base of the junction left unmatched. There are 15 residues in the CDR3. CDR1 MGHRA and CDR2 YSYEKL come from the germline V gene. The sequence was collected from a woman aged 25-40 years with acute COVID-19. The specimen sequenced was PBMCs or T cells enriched from blood (not recorded which). V and J are TRBV4-1 and TRBJ2-3; 10 nucleotides match TRBD2. The CDR3: CASSQLAGDTDTQYF. CDR3 nucleotide sequence: TGCGCCAGCAGCCAACTAGCGGGAGACACAGATACGCAGTATTTT.